The rows below give T cell receptor beta chains drawn from one sample of a study of OX40 agonist ivuxolimab in advanced cancers. The repertoire was sequenced with immunoSEQ multiplex PCR; TCRdb's copy has only in-frame clones and lacks some. Of tens of thousands of clones in the sample, 89% were seen once. Sequenced here: CD4+ or CD8+ T cells sorted from blood, sampled in a trial of the OX40 agonist ivuxolimab. The receptors here all came from an adult with an advanced solid tumor such as melanoma, head and neck, liver or kidney cancer. CDR3s include the opening cysteine and the closing phenylalanine or tryptophan. The D gene is left open where the match is weak. Expanded clones are given a class, and other clones once, few, many or no size at all.

-	-	TRBV27	TRBJ1-1	CASSLSQGNTEAFF	TGTGCCAGCAGTTTGTCTCAGGGTAACACTGAAGCTTTCTTT
TRBD2	-	TRBV5-4	TRBJ2-1	CASSLGAGGFTLEQFF	TGTGCCAGCAGCTTGGGGGCGGGAGGCTTTACTCTTGAGCAGTTCTTC
TRBD1	once	TRBV5-6	TRBJ1-4	CASSLFAGQGYEKLFF	TGTGCCAGCAGCTTGTTTGCGGGACAGGGGTATGAAAAACTGTTTTTT
TRBD1	-	TRBV6-4	TRBJ2-4	CAEPTVTGGLYIQYF	TGTGCCGAACCGACGGTGACAGGGGGCCTATACATTCAGTACTTC
-	few	TRBV9	TRBJ1-3	CASSRGASLSSGNTIYF	TGTGCCAGCAGCCGAGGGGCCTCCCTCAGCTCTGGAAACACCATATATTTT
TRBD1	-	TRBV11-2	TRBJ2-7	CASSLEDRADYEQYF	TGTGCCAGCAGCTTAGAGGACAGGGCAGATTACGAGCAGTACTTC
TRBD2	-	TRBV29-1	TRBJ2-1	CSVAGGSYNEQFF	TGCAGCGTTGCGGGAGGGTCCTACAATGAGCAGTTCTTC
-	-	TRBV9	TRBJ1-5	CASSSGAGNQPQHF	TGTGCCAGCAGCTCCGGGGCCGGGAATCAGCCCCAGCATTTT
TRBD1	-	TRBV10-1	TRBJ2-7	CASSARGQGTYEQYF	TGCGCCAGCAGTGCACGCGGACAGGGAACCTACGAGCAGTACTTC
-	-	TRBV6-5	TRBJ1-2	CASSYAGPWHGYTF	TGTGCCAGCAGTTACGCCGGCCCCTGGCATGGCTACACCTTC
TRBD1	once	TRBV9	TRBJ2-3	CASSAGARTGDTDTQYF	TGTGCCAGCAGCGCTGGGGCTAGGACAGGGGACACAGATACGCAGTATTTT
-	-	TRBV7-3	TRBJ2-7	CASSLLSNGAGDPYEQYF	TGTGCCAGCAGCTTATTGTCAAACGGCGCCGGAGATCCCTACGAGCAGTACTTC
-	-	TRBV28	TRBJ1-1	CASSSNTEAFF	TGTGCCAGCAGTTCTAACACTGAAGCTTTCTTT
-	-	TRBV7-3	TRBJ2-1	CASSLALSTYNEQFF	TGTGCCAGCAGCTTGGCGCTATCCACCTACAATGAGCAGTTCTTC
TRBD2	-	TRBV7-9	TRBJ2-5	CASSSAREAVKETQYF	TGTGCCAGCAGCTCGGCCCGGGAGGCCGTAAAAGAGACCCAGTACTTC
-	-	TRBV5-6	TRBJ2-7	CASSSGTHTYEQYF	TGTGCCAGCAGCTCCGGGACCCATACCTACGAGCAGTACTTC
-	once	TRBV11-1	TRBJ2-7	CASSLDVGYEQYF	TGTGCCAGCAGCTTAGATGTGGGATACGAGCAGTACTTC
-	-	TRBV27	TRBJ1-2	CASRHGGSGYGYTF	TGTGCCAGCAGGCATGGGGGATCCGGCTATGGCTACACCTTC
TRBD2	-	TRBV28	TRBJ2-1	CASSLAGDYNEQFF	TGTGCCAGCAGTTTAGCGGGGGACTACAATGAGCAGTTCTTC
TRBD2	-	TRBV7-2	TRBJ2-3	CASSLNPGEGITDTQYF	TGTGCCAGCAGCTTAAATCCGGGGGAGGGGATCACAGATACGCAGTATTTT
TRBD2	few	TRBV5-1	TRBJ2-5	CASSPPGGSETQYF	TGCGCCAGCAGCCCCCCCGGCGGGAGTGAGACCCAGTACTTC
-	-	TRBV19	TRBJ1-5	CASSIITGSQQPQHF	TGTGCCAGTAGTATAATTACAGGGAGTCAACAGCCCCAGCATTTT
-	-	TRBV6-5	TRBJ1-2	CASRQQEAPGNGYTF	TGTGCCAGCAGGCAACAGGAGGCCCCTGGAAATGGCTACACCTTC
TRBD1	-	TRBV4-1	TRBJ1-5	CASSLLTGVNQPQHF	TGCGCCAGCAGCCTACTGACAGGGGTAAATCAGCCCCAGCATTTT
-	-	TRBV5-5	TRBJ1-5	CASSSTVDSNQPQHF	TGTGCCAGCAGCTCCACGGTGGATAGCAATCAGCCCCAGCATTTT
-	-	TRBV5-5	TRBJ1-4	CASSGRQTTNEKLFF	TGTGCCAGCAGCGGCCGACAGACAACTAATGAAAAACTGTTTTTT